This TCR beta chain was documented in a study of T cell clonality in common variable immunodeficiency. Sequenced by immunoSEQ multiplex PCR; TCRdb stores in-frame clones only, minus some. The specimen has about 42,000 clones, none found just once. Trimming cost V 2 bases and J 0 bases, with 11 bases left between them. CDR1 is SGHRS and CDR2 is YFSETQ in the germline V gene. The CDR3 length is 16 residues. There are many counts of this clone. The antigen remains undetermined. The CDR3 end falls 3 residues outside the read, so it is completed with the germline J gene. General study points: In common variable immunodeficiency, TCR beta chains reportedly carried fewer deletions and N-nucleotide insertions.

Patients and controls were mostly of Caucasian heritage. The TCR was taken from a human donor with common variable immunodeficiency. This chain links TRBV5-1 with TRBJ2-2; D perhaps matches TRBD2 (6 bases). Sample: peripheral blood mononuclear cells. The sequenced part of the CDR3 DNA is TGCGCCAGCAGCTTAGCTAGCGCCTCGAACACCGGGGAG. Residues: CASSLASASNTGE. The whole CDR3 reads CASSLASASNTGELFF.